Listed below are T cell receptor beta chains from one sample, sequenced in a study of cytomegalovirus exposure and HLA in healthy donors. Measured with immunoSEQ multiplex PCR; TCRdb has only the in-frame clones, and not every one. In the table there are about 160,000 clones, about 86% of which are singletons. The material sequenced was PBMCs. The receptors originated from a woman aged 18-29 years in good health and CMV-seronegative. The CDR3 runs from the conserved cysteine through the conserved F or W. Rows give clone size only sometimes, using once, few, many, or a class for an expanded clone.

v_call | clone_size | cdr3_aa
TRBV9 | - | CASSDTRDEQFF
TRBV4-3 | - | CASSQGLGGSPQHF
TRBV9 | - | CASSVRRGGTDTQYF
TRBV18 | - | CASSPGTGGLQDGYTF
TRBV14 | - | CASSQVAGDGYTF
TRBV7-9 | - | CASSYRQGSDTQYF
TRBV6-1 | once | CASSERGTDEKLFF
TRBV27 | - | CASSPLGGRETQYF
TRBV27 | - | CATMDRVETQYF
TRBV9 | - | CASSPHEQYMEGYTF
TRBV6-5 | - | CASSSSFYGYTF
TRBV6-1 | - | CASSGQGTQPQHF
TRBV5-1 | - | CASSSSSYEQYF
TRBV2 | - | CASSADLDTEAFF
TRBV2 | - | CASIGQGVWNEQFF
TRBV9 | - | CASSAGQGAWQYF